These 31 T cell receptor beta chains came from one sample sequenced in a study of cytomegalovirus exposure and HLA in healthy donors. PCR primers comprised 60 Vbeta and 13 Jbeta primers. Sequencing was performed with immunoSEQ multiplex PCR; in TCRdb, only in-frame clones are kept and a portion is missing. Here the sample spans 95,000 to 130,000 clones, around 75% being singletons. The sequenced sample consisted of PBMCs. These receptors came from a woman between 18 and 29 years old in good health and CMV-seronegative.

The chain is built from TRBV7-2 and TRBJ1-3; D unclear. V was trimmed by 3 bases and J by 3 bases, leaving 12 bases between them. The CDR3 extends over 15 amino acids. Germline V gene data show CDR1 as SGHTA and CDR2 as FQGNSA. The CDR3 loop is CASSFGPSGGNTIYF. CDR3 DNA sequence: TGTGCCAGCAGCTTTGGTCCCTCGGGTGGAAACACCATATATTTT. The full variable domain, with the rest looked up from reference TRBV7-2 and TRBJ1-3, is GAGVSQSPSNKVTEKGKDVELRCDPISGHTALYWYRQSLGQGLEFLIYFQGNSAPDKSGLPSDRFSAERTGGSVSTLTIQRTQQEDSAVYLCASSFGPSGGNTIYFGEGSWLTVV.

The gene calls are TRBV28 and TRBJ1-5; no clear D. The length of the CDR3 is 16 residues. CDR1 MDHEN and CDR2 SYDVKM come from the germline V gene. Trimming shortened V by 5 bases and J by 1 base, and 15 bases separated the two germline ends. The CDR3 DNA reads TGTGCCAGCAGTCCACCAGACACTTTGAGCAATCAGCCCCAGCATTTT. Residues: CASSPPDTLSNQPQHF.

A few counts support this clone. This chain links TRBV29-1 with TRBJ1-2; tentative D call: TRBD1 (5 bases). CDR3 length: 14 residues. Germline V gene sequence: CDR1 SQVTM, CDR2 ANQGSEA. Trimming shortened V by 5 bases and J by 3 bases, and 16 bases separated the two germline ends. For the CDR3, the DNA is TGCAGCGTTATCCGGACCCCGGGGGACTATGGCTACACCTTC. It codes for CSVIRTPGDYGYTF.

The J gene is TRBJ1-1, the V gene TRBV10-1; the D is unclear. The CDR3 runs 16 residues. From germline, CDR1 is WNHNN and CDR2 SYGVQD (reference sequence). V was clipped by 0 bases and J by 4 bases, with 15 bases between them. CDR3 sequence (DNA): TGCGCCAGCAGTGAGTCTAGGTCGGGAGGAGGCACTGAAGCTTTCTTT. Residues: CASSESRSGGGTEAFF.

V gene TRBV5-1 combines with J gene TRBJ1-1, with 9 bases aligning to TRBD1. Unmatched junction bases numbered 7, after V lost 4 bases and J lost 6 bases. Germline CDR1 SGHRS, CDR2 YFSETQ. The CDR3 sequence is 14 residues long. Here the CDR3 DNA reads TGCGCCAGCAGCCACCCGGGACAGGGATCTGAAGCTTTCTTT. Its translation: CASSHPGQGSEAFF. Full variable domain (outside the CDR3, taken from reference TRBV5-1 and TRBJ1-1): KAGVTQTPRYLIKTRGQQVTLSCSPISGHRSVSWYQQTPGQGLQFLFEYFSETQRNKGNFPGRFSGRQFSNSRSEMNVSTLELGDSALYLCASSHPGQGSEAFFGQGTRLTVV.

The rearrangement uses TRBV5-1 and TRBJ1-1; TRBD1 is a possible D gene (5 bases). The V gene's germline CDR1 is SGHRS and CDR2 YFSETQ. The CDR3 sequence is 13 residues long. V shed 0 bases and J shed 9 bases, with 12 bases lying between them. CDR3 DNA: TGCGCCAGCAGCTTGGGAATCGACAGAAAAGCTTTCTTT. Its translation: CASSLGIDRKAFF.

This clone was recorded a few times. The CDR3 loop is CATSRDGVRVGTEAFF. CDR3 DNA: TGTGCCACCAGCAGAGATGGGGTCAGGGTAGGCACTGAAGCTTTCTTT. This chain uses TRBV15 with TRBJ1-1; perhaps TRBD1 as D (5 bases). The CDR3 extends over 16 amino acids. V lost 0 bases to trimming and J lost 4 bases, with 15 bases between them. CDR1 and CDR2 from the germline V gene are LNHNV and YYDKDF (reference sequence).

Written as DNA, the CDR3 is TGCGCCAGCAGCCAAGTACGACAGAGAACACCCCTCCACTTT. It yields the protein CASSQVRQRTPLHF. The rearrangement joins TRBV4-1 to TRBJ1-6; D is perhaps TRBD1 (5 bases). Trimming removed 1 base at V and 11 bases at J, with 12 bases between. The CDR3 is made up of 14 amino acids. Germline CDR1 and CDR2: MGHRA and YSYEKL.

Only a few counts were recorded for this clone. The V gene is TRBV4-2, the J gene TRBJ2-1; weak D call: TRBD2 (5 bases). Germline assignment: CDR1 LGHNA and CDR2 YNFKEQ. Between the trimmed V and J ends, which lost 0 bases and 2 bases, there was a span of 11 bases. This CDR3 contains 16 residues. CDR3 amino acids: CASSQDGQRPYNEQFF. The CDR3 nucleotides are TGTGCCAGCAGCCAAGACGGTCAGCGGCCCTACAATGAGCAGTTCTTC.

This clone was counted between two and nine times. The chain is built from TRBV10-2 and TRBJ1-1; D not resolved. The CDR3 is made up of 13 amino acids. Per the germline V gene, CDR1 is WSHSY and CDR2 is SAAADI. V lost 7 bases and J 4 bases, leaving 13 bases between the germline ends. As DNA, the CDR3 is TGCGCCAGCACTGCCGACTCGGGCACTGAAGCTTTCTTT. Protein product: CASTADSGTEAFF.

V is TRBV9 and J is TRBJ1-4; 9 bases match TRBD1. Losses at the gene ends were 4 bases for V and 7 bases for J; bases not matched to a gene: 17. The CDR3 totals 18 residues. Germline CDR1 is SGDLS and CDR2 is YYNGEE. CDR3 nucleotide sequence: TGTGCCAGCAGCCCTCCCGAATGGGAGACAGGGGGAGGTGAAAAACTGTTTTTT. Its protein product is CASSPPEWETGGGEKLFF.

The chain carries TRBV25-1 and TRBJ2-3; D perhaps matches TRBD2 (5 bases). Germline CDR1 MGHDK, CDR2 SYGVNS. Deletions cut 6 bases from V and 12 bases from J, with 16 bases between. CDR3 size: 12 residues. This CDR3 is CASREGSAIQYF. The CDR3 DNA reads TGTGCCAGCAGAGAGGGAAGCGCCATCCAGTATTTT.

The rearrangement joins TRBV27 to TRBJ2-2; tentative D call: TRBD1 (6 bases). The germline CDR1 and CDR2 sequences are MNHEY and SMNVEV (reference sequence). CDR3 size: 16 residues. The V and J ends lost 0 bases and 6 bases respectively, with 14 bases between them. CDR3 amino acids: CASSLSTGRGSGELFF. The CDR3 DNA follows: TGTGCCAGCAGTTTATCGACAGGACGCGGGTCCGGGGAGCTGTTTTTT.

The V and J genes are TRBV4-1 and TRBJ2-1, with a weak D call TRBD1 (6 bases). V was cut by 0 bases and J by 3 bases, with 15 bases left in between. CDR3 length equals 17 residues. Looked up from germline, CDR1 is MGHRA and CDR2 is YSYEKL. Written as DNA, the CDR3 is TGCGCCAGCAGCCAAGATCCGCAGGACAGCCGCTACAATGAGCAGTTCTTC. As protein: CASSQDPQDSRYNEQFF.

CDR3 bases: TGCGCCAGCAGCTTCACCGGGACTAGCGGTGATGAGCAGTTCTTC. It codes for CASSFTGTSGDEQFF. The chain couples TRBV5-1 to TRBJ2-1, with TRBD2 matching over 11 bases. The CDR3 consists of 15 residues. Germline V gene lookup returns CDR1 SGHRS and CDR2 YFSETQ. V gave up 2 bases and J gave up 8 bases; unmatched junction bases: 6. Full variable domain (missing parts from reference TRBV5-1 and TRBJ2-1): KAGVTQTPRYLIKTRGQQVTLSCSPISGHRSVSWYQQTPGQGLQFLFEYFSETQRNKGNFPGRFSGRQFSNSRSEMNVSTLELGDSALYLCASSFTGTSGDEQFFGPGTRLTVL.

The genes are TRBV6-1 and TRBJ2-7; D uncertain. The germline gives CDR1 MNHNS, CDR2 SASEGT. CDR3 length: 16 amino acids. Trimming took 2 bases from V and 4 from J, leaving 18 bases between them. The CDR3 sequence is CASSELDGSALYEQYF. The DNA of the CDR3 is TGTGCCAGCAGTGAATTAGATGGCAGCGCACTTTACGAGCAGTACTTC.

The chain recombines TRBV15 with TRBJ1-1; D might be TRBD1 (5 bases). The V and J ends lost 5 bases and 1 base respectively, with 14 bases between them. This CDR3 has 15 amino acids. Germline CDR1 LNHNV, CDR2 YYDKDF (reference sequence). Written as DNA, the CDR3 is TGTGCCACCAGCCCGTCGGACATACCGAACACTGAAGCTTTCTTT. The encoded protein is CATSPSDIPNTEAFF.

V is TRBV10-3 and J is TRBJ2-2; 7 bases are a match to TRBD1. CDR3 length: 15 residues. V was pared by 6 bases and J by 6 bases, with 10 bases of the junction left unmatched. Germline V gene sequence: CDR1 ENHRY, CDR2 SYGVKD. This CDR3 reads CAIRPGTVDAGELFF. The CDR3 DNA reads TGTGCCATCAGGCCCGGGACAGTGGACGCCGGGGAGCTGTTTTTT.

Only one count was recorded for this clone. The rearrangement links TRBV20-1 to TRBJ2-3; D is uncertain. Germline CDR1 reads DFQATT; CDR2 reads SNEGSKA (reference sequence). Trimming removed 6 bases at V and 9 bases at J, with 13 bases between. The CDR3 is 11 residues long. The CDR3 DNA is TGCAGTGCCCAAGTCACACCCACGCAGTATTTT. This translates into CSAQVTPTQYF.

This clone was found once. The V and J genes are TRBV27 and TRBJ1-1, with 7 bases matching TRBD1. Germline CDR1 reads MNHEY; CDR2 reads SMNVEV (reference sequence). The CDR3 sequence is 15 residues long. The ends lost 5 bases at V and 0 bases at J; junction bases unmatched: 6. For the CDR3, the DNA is TGTGCCAGCAGTCAGTCCGGGACAGTGAACACTGAAGCTTTCTTT. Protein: CASSQSGTVNTEAFF.

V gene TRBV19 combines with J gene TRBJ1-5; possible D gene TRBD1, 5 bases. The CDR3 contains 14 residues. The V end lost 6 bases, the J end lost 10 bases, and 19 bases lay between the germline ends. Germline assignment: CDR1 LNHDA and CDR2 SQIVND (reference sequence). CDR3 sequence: CASSLQGKANPQHF. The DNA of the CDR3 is TGTGCCAGTAGCCTCCAGGGTAAAGCGAACCCCCAGCATTTT.

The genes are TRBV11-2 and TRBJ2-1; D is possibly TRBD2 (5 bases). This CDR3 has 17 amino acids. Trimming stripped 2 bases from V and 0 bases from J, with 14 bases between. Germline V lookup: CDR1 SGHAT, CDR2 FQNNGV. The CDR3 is CASSLSRTHYSYNEQFF. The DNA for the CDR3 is TGTGCCAGCAGCTTATCACGGACTCACTACTCCTACAATGAGCAGTTCTTC.

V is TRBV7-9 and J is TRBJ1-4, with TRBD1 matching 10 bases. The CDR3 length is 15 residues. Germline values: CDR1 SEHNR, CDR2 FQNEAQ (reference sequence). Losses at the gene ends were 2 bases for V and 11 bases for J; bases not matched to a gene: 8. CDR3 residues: CASSLMTGQGGKLFF. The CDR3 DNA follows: TGTGCCAGCAGCTTAATGACAGGACAGGGGGGGAAACTGTTTTTT.

DNA for the CDR3: TGTGCCAGCACCAGGAAGACAGGGGCTGGAAACACCATATATTTT. Translating it yields CASTRKTGAGNTIYF. The chain employs TRBV6-1 and TRBJ1-3, with 8 bases matching TRBD1. Germline assignment: CDR1 MNHNS and CDR2 SASEGT. The CDR3 sequence is 15 residues long. The V gene end was trimmed by 7 bases and the J gene end by 2 bases; junction bases not matched to a gene: 7.

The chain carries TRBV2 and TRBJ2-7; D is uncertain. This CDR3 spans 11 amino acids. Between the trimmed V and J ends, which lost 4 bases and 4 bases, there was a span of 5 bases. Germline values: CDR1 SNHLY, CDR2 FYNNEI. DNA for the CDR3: TGTGCCAGCAGTGGCCAGTACGAGCAGTACTTC. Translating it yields CASSGQYEQYF.

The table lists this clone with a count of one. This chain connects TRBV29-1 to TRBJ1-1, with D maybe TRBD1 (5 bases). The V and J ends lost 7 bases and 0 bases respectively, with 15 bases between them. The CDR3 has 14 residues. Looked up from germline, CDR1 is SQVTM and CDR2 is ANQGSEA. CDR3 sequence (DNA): TGCAGCGCTGGTGATGCAGGGATGAACACTGAAGCTTTCTTT. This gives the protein CSAGDAGMNTEAFF.

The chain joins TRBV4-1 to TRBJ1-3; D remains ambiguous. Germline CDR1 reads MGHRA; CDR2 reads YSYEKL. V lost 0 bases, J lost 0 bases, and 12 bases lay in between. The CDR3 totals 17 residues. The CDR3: CASSQDRETFSGNTIYF. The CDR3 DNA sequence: TGCGCCAGCAGCCAAGATCGGGAGACGTTCTCTGGAAACACCATATATTTT.

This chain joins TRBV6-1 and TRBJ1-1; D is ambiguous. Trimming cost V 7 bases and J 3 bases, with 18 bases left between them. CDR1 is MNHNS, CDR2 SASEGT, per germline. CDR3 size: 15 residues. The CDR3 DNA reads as TGTGCCAGCACCAGAGCTCCGGGGATTTACACTGAAGCTTTCTTT. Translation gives CASTRAPGIYTEAFF.

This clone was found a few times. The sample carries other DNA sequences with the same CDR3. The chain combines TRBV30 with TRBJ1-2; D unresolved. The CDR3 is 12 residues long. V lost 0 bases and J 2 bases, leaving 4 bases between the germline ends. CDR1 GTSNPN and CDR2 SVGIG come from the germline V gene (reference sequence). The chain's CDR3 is CAWSVHNYGYTF. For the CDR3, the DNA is TGTGCCTGGAGTGTACACAACTATGGCTACACCTTC.

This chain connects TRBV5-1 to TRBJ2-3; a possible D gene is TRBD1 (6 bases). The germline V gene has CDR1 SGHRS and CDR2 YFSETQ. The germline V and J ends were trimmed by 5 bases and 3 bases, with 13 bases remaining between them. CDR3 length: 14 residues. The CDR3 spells CASSQRQDTDTQYF. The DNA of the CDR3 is TGCGCCAGCAGTCAAAGACAGGATACAGATACGCAGTATTTT.

The CDR3 reads CASGSQGGEAFF. The CDR3 bases are TGTGCCAGCGGTTCACAGGGTGGAGAAGCTTTCTTT. The rearrangement links TRBV2 to TRBJ1-1, with D tentatively TRBD1 (6 bases). The CDR3 contains 12 residues. The V gene's germline CDR1 is SNHLY and CDR2 FYNNEI. Trimming took 8 bases from V and 8 from J, leaving 15 bases between them.